One sample yielded the 21 T cell receptor beta chains listed below, sequenced in a study of blood T cells in healthy people across ages (dated by TCRdb to about 2015). Receptor amplification or capture employed 5' RACE. Sequencing was performed on an Illumina HiSeq 2500. A second PCR of about 6 to 11 cycles was performed with a sample-barcoded 5' primer and a J-beta primer mix. The public reads were run again by TCRdb, first through fastp at Q25 and then through MiXCR, and only productive beta chains were kept. For every CDR3 protein sequence, its rows merge into one entry that carries the most common genes and DNA. Within this sample are 1.5 million to 2 million distinct CDR3 sequences, with 28% of them counted one time only. The ten largest clones capture 7% to 9% of the sample. Sequencing input: blood. These receptors originate from a woman in her twenties or thirties in good health.

V usage is TRBV9 and J usage is TRBJ2-7; TRBD1 matches 7 bases. The V gene's germline CDR1 is SGDLS and CDR2 YYNGEE. There are 17 residues in the CDR3. Losses at the gene ends were 0 bases for V and 5 bases for J; bases not matched to a gene: 14. This CDR3 is CASSVGAGGYQTHEQYF. As DNA, the CDR3 is TGTGCCAGCAGCGTAGGGGCAGGGGGATACCAAACCCACGAGCAGTACTTC.

This clonotype occurred a few times. J is TRBJ2-3 and V is TRBV20-1; D may be TRBD2 (5 bases). The V end lost 4 bases, the J end lost 3 bases, and 14 bases lay between the germline ends. This CDR3 region has 14 residues. Germline CDR1 DFQATT, CDR2 SNEGSKA (reference sequence). CDR3 DNA sequence: TGCAGTGCTACCCGCCTAGCATCTACAGATACGCAGTATTTT. Encoded protein: CSATRLASTDTQYF.

This clonotype was counted only a few times. This rearrangement joins TRBV5-1 to TRBJ2-5, with no clear D. The germline V and J ends were trimmed by 6 bases and 0 bases, with 15 bases remaining between them. CDR3 length equals 15 residues. Germline CDR1 is SGHRS and CDR2 is YFSETQ. The CDR3 sequence: CASIRVAWNQETQYF. DNA for the CDR3: TGCGCCAGCATTAGGGTCGCGTGGAACCAAGAGACCCAGTACTTC.

This clonotype was recorded once. This could be a read error, since a much larger clone is one nucleotide away. The chain recombines TRBV18 with TRBJ2-5, with 7 bases identical to TRBD1. V gave up 6 bases and J gave up 11 bases; unmatched junction bases: 18. The CDR3 totals 15 residues. Germline lookup yields CDR1 KGHSH and CDR2 LQKENI. The CDR3 sequence: CASSPRQGRGNEQYF. The CDR3 coding sequence is TGTGCCAGCTCTCCTCGACAGGGTAGAGGCAATGAGCAGTACTTC.

This clonotype was seen many times. This rearrangement joins TRBV12-3 or TRBV12-4 to TRBJ2-7; D gene unclear. There are 12 residues in the CDR3. Trimming shortened V by 4 bases and J by 5 bases, and 9 bases separated the two germline ends. This CDR3 is CASSSDLHEQYF. In DNA, the CDR3 is TGTGCCAGCAGTTCGGACCTGCACGAGCAGTACTTC.

This clonotype showed up just once. This could be a read error, since a much larger clone is one nucleotide away. This chain uses TRBV7-9 with TRBJ2-5, with no clear D. CDR1 and CDR2 from the germline V gene are SEHNR and FQNEAQ (reference sequence). This CDR3 spans 11 amino acids. Trimming took 11 bases from V and 5 from J, leaving 12 bases between them. The CDR3 nucleotides read TGTGCCGGCGGCTCAAAGGAGACCCAGTACTTC. It encodes CAGGSKETQYF.

The chain carries TRBV12-3 or TRBV12-4 and TRBJ2-3; D is undetermined. The CDR3 length is 14 residues. Trimming took off 8 bases at V and 0 bases at J, with 12 bases between the two ends. CDR3 nucleotide sequence: TGTGCCAGCGCCAGTAGTGGGAGCACAGATACGCAGTATTTT. It yields the protein CASASSGSTDTQYF.

The chain uses TRBV5-1 and TRBJ2-1, with 10 bases that match TRBD2. CDR1 and CDR2 from the germline V gene are SGHRS and YFSETQ. The ends lost 2 bases at V and 0 bases at J; junction bases unmatched: 11. The CDR3 is 19 residues long. The CDR3, as DNA: TGCGCCAGCAGCTTTTTAACCGGACTAGCGGTGAGCTCCTACAATGAGCAGTTCTTC. Its translation is CASSFLTGLAVSSYNEQFF.

About this clonotype itself: One end of the junction fails to match germline, which may point to a read error. V gene TRBV29-1 combines with J gene TRBJ1-2; a weak D match, TRBD1 (6 bases). This CDR3 is built from 12 residues. Germline V lookup: CDR1 SQVTM, CDR2 ANQGSEA. The CDR3 DNA sequence: TGCAGCGCTGAAGACAGGAAATATGGCTACACCTTC. It is translated as CSAEDRKYGYTF.

This clonotype appeared a few times. The rearrangement uses TRBV9 and TRBJ2-7; D is possibly TRBD2 (6 bases). With 2 bases removed from V and 3 bases from J, the gap between germline ends came to 18 bases. This CDR3 comprises 16 residues. Germline assignment: CDR1 SGDLS and CDR2 YYNGEE. In nucleotides, the CDR3 is TGTGCCAGCAGCGTCACGTCCAAGACTAGTGACTACGAGCAGTACTTC. Translating it yields CASSVTSKTSDYEQYF.

The chain couples TRBV27 to TRBJ2-7; D may correspond to TRBD1 or TRBD2 (5 bases each). The CDR3 covers 13 residues. Germline loops: CDR1 MNHEY, CDR2 SMNVEV (reference sequence). V lost 5 bases, J lost 11 bases, and 19 bases lay in between. The CDR3 here is CASSPRRDVREYF. The CDR3 DNA sequence: TGTGCCAGCAGTCCCCGCAGGGACGTTAGGGAGTACTTC.

The genes are TRBV7-6 and TRBJ2-5; the D gene is possibly TRBD2 (6 bases). CDR3 length: 17 amino acids. V lost 3 bases and J lost 2, with 19 bases in between. Per the germline V gene, CDR1 is SGHVS and CDR2 is FNYEAQ. This chain's CDR3 is CASSFNAGRTTQETQYF. In nucleotides, the CDR3 is TGTGCCAGCAGCTTTAACGCGGGGCGCACGACTCAAGAGACCCAGTACTTC.

This clonotype was counted ten times or more. V gene TRBV2 combines with J gene TRBJ2-5, with D tentatively TRBD1 (6 bases). This CDR3 comprises 14 residues. The germline gives CDR1 SNHLY, CDR2 FYNNEI. The V end was cut by 8 bases, the J end by 2 bases, with 15 bases between. The CDR3 DNA follows: TGTGCCAGCGGCCAGGGCAGGGGTCAAGAGACCCAGTACTTC. It is translated as CASGQGRGQETQYF.

The rearrangement uses TRBV18 and TRBJ1-2, with D unresolved. Per germline, CDR1 KGHSH and CDR2 LQKENI. Between the trimmed V and J ends, which lost 3 bases and 5 bases, there was a span of 10 bases. There are 13 residues in the CDR3. The CDR3 protein is CASSPDKDYGYTF. The CDR3 coding sequence is TGTGCCAGCTCACCCGACAAGGATTATGGCTACACCTTC.

This clonotype appeared many times. The chain carries TRBV10-3 and TRBJ1-1, with D hard to call. The length of the CDR3 is 15 residues. Per germline, CDR1 ENHRY and CDR2 SYGVKD. V dropped 2 bases and J dropped 0 bases, with 10 bases sitting between them. In DNA, the CDR3 is TGTGCCATCAGTGAGAAGGGTGGAGTGAACACTGAAGCTTTCTTT. This codes for CAISEKGGVNTEAFF.

This clonotype has a handful of counts. The genes are TRBV7-6 and TRBJ2-3; 8 bases are a match to TRBD2. In germline, CDR1 is SGHVS, CDR2 FNYEAQ. V shed 5 bases and J 6 bases; nucleotides not matched to a gene: 10. The CDR3 has 15 amino acids. CDR3 amino acids: CASSPRAGAGDTQYF. The CDR3, as DNA: TGTGCCAGCAGCCCCAGAGCGGGAGCAGGGGATACGCAGTATTTT.

A word on this clonotype: A much larger clone lies a single base off, so this may be a read error. This chain joins TRBV20-1 and TRBJ2-7; possibly TRBD2 for D (6 bases). Germline V CDR1 and CDR2: DFQATT, SNEGSKA (reference sequence). The CDR3 has 14 residues. Here the CDR3 DNA reads TGCGGTGCTAGTCTGGCGGGACGGAACTACGAGCAGTACTTC. It encodes CGASLAGRNYEQYF.

The chain uses TRBV7-9 and TRBJ2-4; a weak D match, TRBD2 (5 bases). The CDR3 extends over 12 amino acids. CDR1 and CDR2 (germline): SEHNR, FQNEAQ (reference sequence). The V gene lost 5 bases and the J gene lost 10 bases, with 12 bases spanning the gap. CDR3 loop: CASSPGLAIQYF. In nucleotides, the CDR3 is TGTGCCAGCAGCCCCGGACTGGCGATTCAGTACTTC.

This clonotype showed up just a few times. V gene TRBV5-5 combines with J gene TRBJ1-2; no reliable D call. The CDR3 is made up of 15 amino acids. Trimming shortened V by 2 bases and J by 8 bases, and 19 bases separated the two germline ends. Germline lookup yields CDR1 SGHKS and CDR2 YYEKEE (reference sequence). CDR3 coding DNA: TGTGCCAGCAGCTTTCCGACCGCTCAGGTGGCGGGCTACACCTTC. It is translated as CASSFPTAQVAGYTF.

This clonotype has more than one count but fewer than ten. The chain combines TRBV10-1 with TRBJ1-2; maybe TRBD1 (5 bases). Trimming cost V 3 bases and J 4 bases, with 12 bases left between them. The germline V gene has CDR1 WNHNN and CDR2 SYGVQD (reference sequence). CDR3 length: 14 residues. Here the CDR3 DNA reads TGCGCCAGCAGTGACGGGGCGGACATCTATGGCTACACCTTC. This codes for CASSDGADIYGYTF.

There are a few counts of this clonotype. J is TRBJ2-6 and V is TRBV27; 8 bases are a match to TRBD1. Germline trimming cut 4 bases from V and 4 bases from J; bases unmatched to any gene: 9. The CDR3 length is 17 residues. Germline CDR1 reads MNHEY; CDR2 reads SMNVEV (reference sequence). CDR3 sequence reads: CASSWDRRRSGANVLTF. The CDR3 nucleotides are TGTGCCAGCAGTTGGGACAGGCGGAGGAGCGGGGCCAACGTCCTGACTTTC.